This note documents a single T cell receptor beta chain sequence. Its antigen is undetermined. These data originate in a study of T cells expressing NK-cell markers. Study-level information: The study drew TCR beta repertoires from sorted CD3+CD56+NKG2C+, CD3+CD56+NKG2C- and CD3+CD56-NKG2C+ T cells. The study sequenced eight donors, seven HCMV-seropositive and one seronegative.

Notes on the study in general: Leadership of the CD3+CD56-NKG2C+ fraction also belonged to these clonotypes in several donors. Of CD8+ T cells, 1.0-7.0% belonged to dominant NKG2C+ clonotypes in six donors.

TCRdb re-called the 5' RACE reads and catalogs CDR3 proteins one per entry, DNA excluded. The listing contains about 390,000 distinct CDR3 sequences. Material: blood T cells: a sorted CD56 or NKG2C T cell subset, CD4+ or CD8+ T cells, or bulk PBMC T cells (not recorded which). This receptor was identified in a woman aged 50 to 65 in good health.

This CDR3 reads CASSSWGSGSLDTQYF. The V gene is TRBV7-8, the J gene TRBJ2-3; TCRdb's D gene call, TRBD2, goes unchecked for lack of DNA. This CDR3 is 16 amino acids long. The germline V gene has CDR1 SGHVS and CDR2 FQNEAQ.